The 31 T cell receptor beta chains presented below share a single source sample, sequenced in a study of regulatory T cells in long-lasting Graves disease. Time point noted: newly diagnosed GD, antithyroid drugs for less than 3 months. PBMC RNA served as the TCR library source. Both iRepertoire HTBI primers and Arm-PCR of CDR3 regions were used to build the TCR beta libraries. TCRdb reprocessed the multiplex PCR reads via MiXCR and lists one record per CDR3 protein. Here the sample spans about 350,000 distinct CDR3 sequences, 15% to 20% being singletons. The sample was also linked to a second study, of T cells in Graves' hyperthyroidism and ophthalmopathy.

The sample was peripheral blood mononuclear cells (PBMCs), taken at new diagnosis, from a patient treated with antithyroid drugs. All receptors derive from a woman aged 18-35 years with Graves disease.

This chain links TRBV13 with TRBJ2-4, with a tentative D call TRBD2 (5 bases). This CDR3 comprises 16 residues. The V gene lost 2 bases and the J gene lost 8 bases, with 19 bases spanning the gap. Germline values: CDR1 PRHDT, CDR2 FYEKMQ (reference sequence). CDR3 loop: CASSLSGSGSFDIQYF. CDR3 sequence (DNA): TGTGCCAGCAGCTTATCGGGCAGCGGTTCTTTCGACATTCAGTACTTC.

The CDR3 loop is CASSGASGNEQFF. The DNA for the CDR3 is TGTGCCAGCAGTGGGGCTAGCGGTAATGAGCAGTTCTTC. The J gene is TRBJ2-1, the V gene TRBV27; 7 bases agree with TRBD2. V shed 5 bases and J 7 bases; nucleotides not matched to a gene: 5. CDR1 MNHEY and CDR2 SMNVEV come from the germline V gene (reference sequence). The CDR3 length is 13 residues.

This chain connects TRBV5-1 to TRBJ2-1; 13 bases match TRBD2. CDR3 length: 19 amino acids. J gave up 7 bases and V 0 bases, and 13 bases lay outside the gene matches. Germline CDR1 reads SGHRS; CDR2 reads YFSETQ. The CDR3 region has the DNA TGCGCCAGCAGCTTGGGCAGCACTAGCGGGAGGGCCACGGGGAATGAGCAGTTCTTC. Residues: CASSLGSTSGRATGNEQFF.

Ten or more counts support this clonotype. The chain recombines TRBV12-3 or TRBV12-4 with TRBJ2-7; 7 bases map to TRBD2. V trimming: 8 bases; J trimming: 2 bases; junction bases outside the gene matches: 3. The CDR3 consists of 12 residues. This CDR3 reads CASGGSTYEQYF. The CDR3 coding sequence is TGTGCCAGCGGCGGGAGTACCTACGAGCAGTACTTC.

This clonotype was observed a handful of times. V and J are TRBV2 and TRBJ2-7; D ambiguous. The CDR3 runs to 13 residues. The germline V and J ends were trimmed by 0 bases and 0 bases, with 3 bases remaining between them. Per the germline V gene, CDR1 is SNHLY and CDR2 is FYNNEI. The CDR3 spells CASSEAVSYEQYF. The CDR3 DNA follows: TGTGCCAGCAGTGAAGCGGTCTCCTACGAGCAGTACTTC.

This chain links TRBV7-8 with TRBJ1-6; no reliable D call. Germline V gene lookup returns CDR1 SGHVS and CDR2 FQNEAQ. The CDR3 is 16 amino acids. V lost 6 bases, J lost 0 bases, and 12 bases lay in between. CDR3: CASREPGPSYNSPLHF. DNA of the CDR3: TGTGCCAGCAGAGAACCGGGTCCCTCCTATAATTCACCCCTCCACTTT. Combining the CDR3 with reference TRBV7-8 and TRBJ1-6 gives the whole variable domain GAGVSQSPRYKVAKRGQDVALRCDPISGHVSLFWYQQALGQGPEFLTYFQNEAQLDKSGLPSDRFFAERPEGSVSTLKIQRTQQEDSAVYLCASREPGPSYNSPLHFGNGTRLTVT.

Written as DNA, the CDR3 is TGTGCCAGTAGCCCCTACGGGCCCCCCTACGAGCAGTACTTC. This codes for CASSPYGPPYEQYF. The rearrangement uses TRBV19 and TRBJ2-7; D is unclear. Germline V gene data show CDR1 as LNHDA and CDR2 as SQIVND (reference sequence). The V gene lost 6 bases and the J gene lost 2 bases, with 14 bases spanning the gap. CDR3 length equals 14 residues.

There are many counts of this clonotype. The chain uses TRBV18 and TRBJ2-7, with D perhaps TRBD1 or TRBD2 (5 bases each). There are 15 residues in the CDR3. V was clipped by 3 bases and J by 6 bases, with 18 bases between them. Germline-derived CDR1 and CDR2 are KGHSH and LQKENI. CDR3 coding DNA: TGTGCCAGCTCACCCGGTTCTGGGGGAGTGAGCGAGCAGTACTTC. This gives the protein CASSPGSGGVSEQYF. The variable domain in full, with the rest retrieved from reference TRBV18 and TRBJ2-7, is NAGVMQNPRHLVRRRGQEARLRCSPMKGHSHVYWYRQLPEEGLKFMVYLQKENIIDESGMPKERFSAEFPKEGPSILRIQQVVRGDSAAYFCASSPGSGGVSEQYFGPGTRLTVT.

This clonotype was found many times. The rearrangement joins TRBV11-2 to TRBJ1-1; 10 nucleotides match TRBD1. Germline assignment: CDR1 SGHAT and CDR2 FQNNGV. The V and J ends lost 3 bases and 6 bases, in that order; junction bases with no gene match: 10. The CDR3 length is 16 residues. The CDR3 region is CASSFTPGQGPPEAFF. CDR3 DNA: TGTGCCAGCAGCTTCACGCCGGGACAGGGGCCACCTGAAGCTTTCTTT. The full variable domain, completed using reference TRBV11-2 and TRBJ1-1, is EAGVAQSPRYKIIEKRQSVAFWCNPISGHATLYWYQQILGQGPKLLIQFQNNGVVDDSQLPKDRFSAERLKGVDSTLKIQPAKLEDSAVYLCASSFTPGQGPPEAFFGQGTRLTVV.

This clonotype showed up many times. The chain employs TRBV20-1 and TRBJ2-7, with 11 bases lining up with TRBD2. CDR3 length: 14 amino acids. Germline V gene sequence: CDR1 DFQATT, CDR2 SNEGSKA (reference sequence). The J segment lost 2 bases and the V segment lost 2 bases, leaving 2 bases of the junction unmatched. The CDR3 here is CSARLLAGAYEQYF. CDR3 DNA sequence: TGCAGTGCTAGATTACTAGCGGGAGCCTACGAGCAGTACTTC.

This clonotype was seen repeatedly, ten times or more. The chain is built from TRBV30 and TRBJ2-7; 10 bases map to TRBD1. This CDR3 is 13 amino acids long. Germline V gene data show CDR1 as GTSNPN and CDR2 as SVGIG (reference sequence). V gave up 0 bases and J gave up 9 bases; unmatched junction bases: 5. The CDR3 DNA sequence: TGTGCCTGGAGTGTAGCAGGGACAGGGGTGCAGTACTTC. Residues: CAWSVAGTGVQYF.

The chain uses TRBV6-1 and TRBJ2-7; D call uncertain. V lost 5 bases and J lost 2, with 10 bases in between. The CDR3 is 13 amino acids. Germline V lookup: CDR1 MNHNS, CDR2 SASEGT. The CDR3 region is CASSPSRPYEQYF. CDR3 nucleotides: TGTGCCAGCAGTCCCTCCCGCCCCTACGAGCAGTACTTC.

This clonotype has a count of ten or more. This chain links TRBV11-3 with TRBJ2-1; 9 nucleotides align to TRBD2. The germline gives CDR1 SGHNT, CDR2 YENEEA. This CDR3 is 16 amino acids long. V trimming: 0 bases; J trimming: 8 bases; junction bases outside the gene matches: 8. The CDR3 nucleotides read TGTGCCAGCAGCTTAGATGGGCGGGGGGGTAAGGATGAGCAGTTCTTC. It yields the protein CASSLDGRGGKDEQFF.

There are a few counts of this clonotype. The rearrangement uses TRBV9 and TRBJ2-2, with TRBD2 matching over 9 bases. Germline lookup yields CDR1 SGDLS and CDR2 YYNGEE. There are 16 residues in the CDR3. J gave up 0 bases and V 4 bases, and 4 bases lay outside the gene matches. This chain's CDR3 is CASSFRLAANTGELFF. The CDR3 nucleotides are TGTGCCAGCAGCTTCCGACTAGCGGCGAACACCGGGGAGCTGTTTTTT.

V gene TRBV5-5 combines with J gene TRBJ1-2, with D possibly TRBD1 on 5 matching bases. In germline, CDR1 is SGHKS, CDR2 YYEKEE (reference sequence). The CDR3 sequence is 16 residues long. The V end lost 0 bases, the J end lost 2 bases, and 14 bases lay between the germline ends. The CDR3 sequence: CASSLAGRATNYGYTF. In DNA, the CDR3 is TGTGCCAGCAGCTTGGCAGGCAGGGCCACCAACTATGGCTACACCTTC.

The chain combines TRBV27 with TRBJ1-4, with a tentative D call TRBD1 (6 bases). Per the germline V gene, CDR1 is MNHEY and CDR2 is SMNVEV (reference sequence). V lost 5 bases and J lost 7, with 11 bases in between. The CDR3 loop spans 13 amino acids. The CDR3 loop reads CASSSRGGEKLFF. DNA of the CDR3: TGTGCCAGCAGTAGCAGGGGAGGTGAAAAACTGTTTTTT.

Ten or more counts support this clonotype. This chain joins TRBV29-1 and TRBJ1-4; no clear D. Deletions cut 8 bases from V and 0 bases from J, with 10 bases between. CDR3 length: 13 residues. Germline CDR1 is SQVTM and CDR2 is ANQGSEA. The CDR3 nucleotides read TGCAGCTTTCGGCCTACAACTAATGAAAAACTGTTTTTT. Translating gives CSFRPTTNEKLFF.

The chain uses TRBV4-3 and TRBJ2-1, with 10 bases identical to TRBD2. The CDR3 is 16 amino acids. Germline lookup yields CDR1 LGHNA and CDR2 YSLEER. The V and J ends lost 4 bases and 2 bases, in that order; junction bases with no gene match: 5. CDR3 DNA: TGCGCCAGCAGCCGCCTAGCGGGAGTACCCTACAATGAGCAGTTCTTC. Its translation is CASSRLAGVPYNEQFF.

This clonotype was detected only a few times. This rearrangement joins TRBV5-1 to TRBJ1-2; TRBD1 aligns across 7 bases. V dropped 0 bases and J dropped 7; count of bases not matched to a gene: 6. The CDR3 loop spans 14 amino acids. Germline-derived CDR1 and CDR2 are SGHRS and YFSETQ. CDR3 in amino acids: CASSLAQGVSGYTF. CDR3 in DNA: TGCGCCAGCAGCTTGGCCCAGGGGGTGAGTGGCTACACCTTC.

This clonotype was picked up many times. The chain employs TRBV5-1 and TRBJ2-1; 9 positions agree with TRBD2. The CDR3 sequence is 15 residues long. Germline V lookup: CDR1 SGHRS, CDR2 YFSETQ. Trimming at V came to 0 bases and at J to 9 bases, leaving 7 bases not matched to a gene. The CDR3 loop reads CASSLDLAGASEQFF. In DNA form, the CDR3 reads TGCGCCAGCAGCTTGGACTTAGCGGGAGCCTCTGAGCAGTTCTTC.

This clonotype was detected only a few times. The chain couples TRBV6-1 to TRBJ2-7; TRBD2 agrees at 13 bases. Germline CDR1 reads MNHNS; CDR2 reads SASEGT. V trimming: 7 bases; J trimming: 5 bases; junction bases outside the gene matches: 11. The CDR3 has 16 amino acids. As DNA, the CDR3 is TGTGCCAGCACCCTAAACGGACTAGCGGGAGTCCACGAGCAGTACTTC. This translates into CASTLNGLAGVHEQYF.

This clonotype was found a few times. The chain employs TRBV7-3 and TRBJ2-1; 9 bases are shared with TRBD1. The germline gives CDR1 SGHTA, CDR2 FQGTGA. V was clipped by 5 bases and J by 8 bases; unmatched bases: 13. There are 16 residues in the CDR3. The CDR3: CASSRGGTGSSYEQFF. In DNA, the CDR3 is TGTGCCAGCAGCCGAGGGGGGACAGGGTCTAGCTATGAGCAGTTCTTC.

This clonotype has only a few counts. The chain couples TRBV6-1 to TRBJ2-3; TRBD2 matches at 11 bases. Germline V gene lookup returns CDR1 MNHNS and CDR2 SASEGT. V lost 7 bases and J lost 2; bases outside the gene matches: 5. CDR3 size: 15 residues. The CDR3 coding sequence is TGTGCCAGCAAGCCGGGACTAGCGGACACAGATACGCAGTATTTT. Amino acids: CASKPGLADTDTQYF.

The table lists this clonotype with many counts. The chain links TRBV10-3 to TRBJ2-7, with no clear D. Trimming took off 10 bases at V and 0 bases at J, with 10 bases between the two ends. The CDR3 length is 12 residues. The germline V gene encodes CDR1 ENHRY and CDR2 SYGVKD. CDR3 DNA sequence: TGTGCCACCAACCAAGGCTCCTACGAGCAGTACTTC. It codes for CATNQGSYEQYF.

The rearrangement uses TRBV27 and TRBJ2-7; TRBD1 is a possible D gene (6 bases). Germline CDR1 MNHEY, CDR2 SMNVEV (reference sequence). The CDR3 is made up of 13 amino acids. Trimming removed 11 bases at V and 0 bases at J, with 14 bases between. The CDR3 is CAASDSSSYEQYF. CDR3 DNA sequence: TGTGCCGCCTCGGACAGCAGCTCCTACGAGCAGTACTTC.

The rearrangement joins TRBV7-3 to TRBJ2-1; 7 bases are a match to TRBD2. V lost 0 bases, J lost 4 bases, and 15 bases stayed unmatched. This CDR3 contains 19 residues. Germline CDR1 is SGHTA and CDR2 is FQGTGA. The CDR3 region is CASSLTGALEREGYNEQFF. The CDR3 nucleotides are TGTGCCAGCAGCTTAACAGGAGCCCTTGAGCGGGAAGGGTACAATGAGCAGTTCTTC. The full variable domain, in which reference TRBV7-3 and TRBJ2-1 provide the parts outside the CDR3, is GAGVSQTPSNKVTEKGKYVELRCDPISGHTALYWYRQSLGQGPEFLIYFQGTGAADDSGLPNDRFFAVRPEGSVSTLKIQRTERGDSAVYLCASSLTGALEREGYNEQFFGPGTRLTVL.

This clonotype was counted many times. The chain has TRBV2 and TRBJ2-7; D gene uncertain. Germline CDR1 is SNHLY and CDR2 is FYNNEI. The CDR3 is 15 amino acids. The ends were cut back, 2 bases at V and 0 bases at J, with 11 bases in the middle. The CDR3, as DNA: TGTGCCAGCAGTGAATCCCGTGGTTCCTCCTACGAGCAGTACTTC. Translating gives CASSESRGSSYEQYF.

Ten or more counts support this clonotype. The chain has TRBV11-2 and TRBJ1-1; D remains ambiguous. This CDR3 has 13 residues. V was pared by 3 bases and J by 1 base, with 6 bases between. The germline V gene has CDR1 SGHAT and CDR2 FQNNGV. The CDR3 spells CASSFGRNTEAFF. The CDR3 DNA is TGTGCCAGCAGCTTCGGACGGAACACTGAAGCTTTCTTT.

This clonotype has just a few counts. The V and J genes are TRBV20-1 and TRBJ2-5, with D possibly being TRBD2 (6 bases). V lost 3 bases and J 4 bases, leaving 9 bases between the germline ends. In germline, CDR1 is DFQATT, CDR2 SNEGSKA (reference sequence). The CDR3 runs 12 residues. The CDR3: CSASGGSETQYF. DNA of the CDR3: TGCAGTGCTAGTGGAGGGTCAGAGACCCAGTACTTC.

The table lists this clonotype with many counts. The CDR3 coding sequence is TGTGCCAGCAGTGAGTTGGGCAGGGGGAATCAGCCCCAGCATTTT. Translated, it gives CASSELGRGNQPQHF. This rearrangement joins TRBV2 to TRBJ1-5; TRBD1 matches at 7 bases. Per germline, CDR1 SNHLY and CDR2 FYNNEI. After removal of 3 bases from V and 4 bases from J, the junction contained 6 bases not matched to a gene. The CDR3 is 15 residues long.

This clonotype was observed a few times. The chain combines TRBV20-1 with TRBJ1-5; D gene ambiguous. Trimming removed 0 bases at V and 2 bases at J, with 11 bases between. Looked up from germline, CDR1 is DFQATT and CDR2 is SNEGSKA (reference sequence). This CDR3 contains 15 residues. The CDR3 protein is CSARDRIWGNQPQHF. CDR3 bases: TGCAGTGCTAGAGACCGCATTTGGGGCAATCAGCCCCAGCATTTT.